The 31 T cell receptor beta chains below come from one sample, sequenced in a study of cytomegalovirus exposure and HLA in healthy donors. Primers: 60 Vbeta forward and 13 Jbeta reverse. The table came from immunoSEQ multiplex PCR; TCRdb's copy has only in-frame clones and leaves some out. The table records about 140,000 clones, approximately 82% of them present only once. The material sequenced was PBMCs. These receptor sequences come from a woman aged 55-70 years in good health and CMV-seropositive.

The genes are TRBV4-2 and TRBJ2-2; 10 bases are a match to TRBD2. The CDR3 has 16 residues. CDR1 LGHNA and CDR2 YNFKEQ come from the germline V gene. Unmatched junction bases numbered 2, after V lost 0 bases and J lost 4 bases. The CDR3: CASSQERTSGTGELFF. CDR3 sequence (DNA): TGTGCCAGCAGCCAAGAACGGACTAGCGGCACCGGGGAGCTGTTTTTT.

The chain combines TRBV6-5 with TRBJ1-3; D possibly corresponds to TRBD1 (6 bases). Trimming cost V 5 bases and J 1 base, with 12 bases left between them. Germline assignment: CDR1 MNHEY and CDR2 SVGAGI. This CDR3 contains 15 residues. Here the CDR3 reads CASSPPGASGNTIYF. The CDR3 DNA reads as TGTGCCAGCAGTCCCCCAGGGGCTTCTGGAAACACCATATATTTT.

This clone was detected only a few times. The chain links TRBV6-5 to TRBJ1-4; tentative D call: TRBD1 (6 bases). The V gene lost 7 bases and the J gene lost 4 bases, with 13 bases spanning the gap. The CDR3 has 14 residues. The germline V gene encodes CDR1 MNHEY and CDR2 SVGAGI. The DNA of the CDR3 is TGTGCCAGCAAACAGGGAGGGGGTAATGAAAAACTGTTTTTT. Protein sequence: CASKQGGGNEKLFF.

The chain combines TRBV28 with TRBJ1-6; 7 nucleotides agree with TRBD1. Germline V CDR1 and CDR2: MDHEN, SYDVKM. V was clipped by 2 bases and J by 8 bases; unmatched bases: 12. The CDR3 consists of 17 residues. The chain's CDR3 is CASSLSYFGTGDSPLHF. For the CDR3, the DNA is TGTGCCAGCAGTTTAAGTTATTTTGGAACAGGGGATTCACCCCTCCACTTT.

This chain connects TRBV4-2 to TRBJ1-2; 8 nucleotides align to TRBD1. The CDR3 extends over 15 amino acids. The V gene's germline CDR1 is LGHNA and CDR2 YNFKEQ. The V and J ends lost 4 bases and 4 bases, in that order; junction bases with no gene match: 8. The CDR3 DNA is TGTGCCAGCAGCCCTGGACAGGGTTTAGCCTATGGCTACACCTTC. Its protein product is CASSPGQGLAYGYTF.

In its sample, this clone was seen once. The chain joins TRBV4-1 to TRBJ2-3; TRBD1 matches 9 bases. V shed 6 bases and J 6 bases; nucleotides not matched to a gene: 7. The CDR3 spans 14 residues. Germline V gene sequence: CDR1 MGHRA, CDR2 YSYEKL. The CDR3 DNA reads TGCGCCAGCAGTCGGACAGGGGATTTGGATACGCAGTATTTT. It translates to CASSRTGDLDTQYF.

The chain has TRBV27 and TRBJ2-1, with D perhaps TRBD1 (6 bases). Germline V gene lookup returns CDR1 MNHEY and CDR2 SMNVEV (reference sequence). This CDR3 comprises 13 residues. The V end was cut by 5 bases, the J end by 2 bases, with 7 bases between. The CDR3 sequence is CASSRTAYNEQFF. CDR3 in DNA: TGTGCCAGCAGTAGGACAGCCTACAATGAGCAGTTCTTC.

CDR3 protein: CASSPGPGLNQPQHF. The CDR3 region has the DNA TGTGCCAGCAGCCCAGGTCCAGGGTTAAATCAGCCCCAGCATTTT. The chain employs TRBV7-9 and TRBJ1-5, with a tentative D call TRBD1 (5 bases). Germline CDR1 is SEHNR and CDR2 is FQNEAQ (reference sequence). This CDR3 has 15 residues. Trimming pared 5 bases from V and 4 bases from J, leaving 15 bases between.

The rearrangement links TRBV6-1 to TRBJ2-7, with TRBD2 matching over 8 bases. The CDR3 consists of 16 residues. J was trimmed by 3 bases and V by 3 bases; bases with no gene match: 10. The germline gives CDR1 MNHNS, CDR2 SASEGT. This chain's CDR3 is CASSDLSRGANYEQYF. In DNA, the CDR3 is TGTGCCAGCAGTGACCTCTCGCGGGGGGCAAACTACGAGCAGTACTTC.

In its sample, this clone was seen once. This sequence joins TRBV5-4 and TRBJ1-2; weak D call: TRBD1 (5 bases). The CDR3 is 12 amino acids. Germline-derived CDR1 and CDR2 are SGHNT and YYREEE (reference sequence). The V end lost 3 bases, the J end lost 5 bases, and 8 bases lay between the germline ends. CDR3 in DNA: TGTGCCAGCAGCTCGGACACATATGGCTACACCTTC. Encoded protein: CASSSDTYGYTF.

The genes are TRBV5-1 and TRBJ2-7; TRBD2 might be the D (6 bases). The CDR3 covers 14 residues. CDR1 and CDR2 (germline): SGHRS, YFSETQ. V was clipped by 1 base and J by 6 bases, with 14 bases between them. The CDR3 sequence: CASSLPGATVEQYF. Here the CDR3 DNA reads TGCGCCAGCAGCTTGCCGGGAGCAACGGTCGAGCAGTACTTC.

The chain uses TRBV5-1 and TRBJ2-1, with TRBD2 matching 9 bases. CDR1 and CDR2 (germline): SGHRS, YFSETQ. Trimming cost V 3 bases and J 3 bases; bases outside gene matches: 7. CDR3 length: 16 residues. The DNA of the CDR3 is TGCGCCAGCAGCTCGGAGGGGACTAGCTTCTACAATGAGCAGTTCTTC. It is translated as CASSSEGTSFYNEQFF.

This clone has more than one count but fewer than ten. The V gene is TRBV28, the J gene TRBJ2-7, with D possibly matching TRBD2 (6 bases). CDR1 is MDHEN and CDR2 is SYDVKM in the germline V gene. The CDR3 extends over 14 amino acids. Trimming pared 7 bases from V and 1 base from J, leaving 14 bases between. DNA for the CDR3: TGTGCCAGCAAACTAGCCGCCGCGTCCTACGAGCAGTACTTC. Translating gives CASKLAAASYEQYF. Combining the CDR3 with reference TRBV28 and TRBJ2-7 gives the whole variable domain DVKVTQSSRYLVKRTGEKVFLECVQDMDHENMFWYRQDPGLGLRLIYFSYDVKMKEKGDIPEGYSVSREKKERFSLILESASTNQTSMYLCASKLAAASYEQYFGPGTRLTVT.

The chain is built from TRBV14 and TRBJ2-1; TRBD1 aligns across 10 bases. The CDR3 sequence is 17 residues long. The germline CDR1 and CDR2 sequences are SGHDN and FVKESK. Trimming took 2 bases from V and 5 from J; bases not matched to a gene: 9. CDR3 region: CASSQRTGGRDHNEQFF. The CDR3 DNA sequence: TGTGCCAGCAGCCAACGGACAGGGGGGAGGGATCACAATGAGCAGTTCTTC.

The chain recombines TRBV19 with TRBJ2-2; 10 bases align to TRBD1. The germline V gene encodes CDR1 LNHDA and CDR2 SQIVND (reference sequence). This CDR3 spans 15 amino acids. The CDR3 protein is CATRTGGSDTGELFF. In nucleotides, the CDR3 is TGTGCGACCAGGACAGGGGGGTCGGACACCGGGGAGCTGTTTTTT.

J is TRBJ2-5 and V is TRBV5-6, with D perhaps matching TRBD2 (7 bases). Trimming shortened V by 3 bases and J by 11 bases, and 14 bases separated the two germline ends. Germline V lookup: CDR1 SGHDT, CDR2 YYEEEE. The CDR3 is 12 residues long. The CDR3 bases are TGTGCCAGCAGCTGGGGGGGGCGAGAGCAGTACTTC. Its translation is CASSWGGREQYF.

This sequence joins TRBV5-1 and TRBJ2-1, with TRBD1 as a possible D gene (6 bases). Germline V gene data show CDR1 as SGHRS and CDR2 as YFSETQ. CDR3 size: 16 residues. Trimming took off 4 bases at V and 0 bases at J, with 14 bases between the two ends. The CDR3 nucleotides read TGCGCCAGCAGCAAAGGACAGCTGAGCTCCTACAATGAGCAGTTCTTC. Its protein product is CASSKGQLSSYNEQFF.

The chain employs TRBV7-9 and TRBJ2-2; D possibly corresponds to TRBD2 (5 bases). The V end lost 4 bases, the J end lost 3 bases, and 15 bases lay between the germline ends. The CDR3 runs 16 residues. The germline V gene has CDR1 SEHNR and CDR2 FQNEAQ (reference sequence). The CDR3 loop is CASSSRLPLDTGELFF. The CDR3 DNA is TGTGCCAGCAGCTCCAGACTACCCCTGGACACCGGGGAGCTGTTTTTT.

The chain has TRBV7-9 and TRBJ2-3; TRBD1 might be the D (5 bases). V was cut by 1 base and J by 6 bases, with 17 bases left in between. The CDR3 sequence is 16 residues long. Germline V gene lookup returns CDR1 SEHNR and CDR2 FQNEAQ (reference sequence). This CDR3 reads CASSLGWTRTQDTQYF. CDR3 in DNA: TGTGCCAGCAGCTTAGGGTGGACCCGGACACAGGATACGCAGTATTTT.

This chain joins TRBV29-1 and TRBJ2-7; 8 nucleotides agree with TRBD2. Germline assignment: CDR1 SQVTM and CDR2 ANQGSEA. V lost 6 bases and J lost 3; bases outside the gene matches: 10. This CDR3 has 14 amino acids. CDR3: CSVELAAVGYEQYF. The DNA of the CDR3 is TGCAGCGTCGAACTAGCGGCGGTTGGCTACGAGCAGTACTTC.

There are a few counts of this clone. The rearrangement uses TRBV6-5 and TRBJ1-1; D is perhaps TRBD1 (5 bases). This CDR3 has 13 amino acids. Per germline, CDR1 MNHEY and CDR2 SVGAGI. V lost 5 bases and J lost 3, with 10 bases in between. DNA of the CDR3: TGTGCCAGCAGTAGGGGTCATGACACTGAAGCTTTCTTT. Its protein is CASSRGHDTEAFF.

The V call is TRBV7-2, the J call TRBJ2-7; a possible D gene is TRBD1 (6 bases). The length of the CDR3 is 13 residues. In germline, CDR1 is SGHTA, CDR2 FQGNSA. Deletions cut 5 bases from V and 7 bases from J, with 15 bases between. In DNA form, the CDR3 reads TGTGCCAGCAGCGAACAGGGATGGTGGGAGCAGTACTTC. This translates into CASSEQGWWEQYF.

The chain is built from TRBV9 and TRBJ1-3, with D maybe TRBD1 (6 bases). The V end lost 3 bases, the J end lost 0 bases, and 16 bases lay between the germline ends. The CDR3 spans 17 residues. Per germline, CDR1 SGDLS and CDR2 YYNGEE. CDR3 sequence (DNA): TGTGCCAGCAGCGCCTCGACAGGTCGTGGCTCTGGAAACACCATATATTTT. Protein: CASSASTGRGSGNTIYF.

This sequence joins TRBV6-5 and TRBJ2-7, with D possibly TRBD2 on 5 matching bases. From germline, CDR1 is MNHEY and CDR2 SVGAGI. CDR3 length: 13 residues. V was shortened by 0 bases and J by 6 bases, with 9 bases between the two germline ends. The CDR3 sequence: CASSYSDLGEQYF. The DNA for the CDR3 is TGTGCCAGCAGTTACTCGGACTTGGGCGAGCAGTACTTC.

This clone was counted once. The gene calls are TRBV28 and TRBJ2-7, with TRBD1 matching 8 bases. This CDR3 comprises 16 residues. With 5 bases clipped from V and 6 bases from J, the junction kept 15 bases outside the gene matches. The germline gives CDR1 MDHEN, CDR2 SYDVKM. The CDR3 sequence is CASSPGQETGVGEQYF. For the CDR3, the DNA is TGTGCCAGCAGTCCTGGGCAAGAGACAGGGGTCGGCGAGCAGTACTTC. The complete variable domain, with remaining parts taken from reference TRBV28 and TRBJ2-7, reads DVKVTQSSRYLVKRTGEKVFLECVQDMDHENMFWYRQDPGLGLRLIYFSYDVKMKEKGDIPEGYSVSREKKERFSLILESASTNQTSMYLCASSPGQETGVGEQYFGPGTRLTVT.

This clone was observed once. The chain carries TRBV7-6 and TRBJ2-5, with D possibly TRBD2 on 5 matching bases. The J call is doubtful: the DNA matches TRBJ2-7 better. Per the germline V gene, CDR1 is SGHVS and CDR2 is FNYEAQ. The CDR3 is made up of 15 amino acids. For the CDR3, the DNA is TGTGCCAGCAGCTTGGCGGGCAGGAGAAACTACGAGCAGTACTTC. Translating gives CASSLAGRRNYEQYF.

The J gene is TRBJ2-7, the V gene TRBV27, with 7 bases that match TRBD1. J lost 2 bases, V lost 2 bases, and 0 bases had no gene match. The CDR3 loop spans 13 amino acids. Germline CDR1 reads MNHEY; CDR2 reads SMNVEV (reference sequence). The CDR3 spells CASSLQGAYEQYF. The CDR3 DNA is TGTGCCAGCAGTTTACAGGGGGCCTACGAGCAGTACTTC.

The CDR3 region is CASSYASGGDTQYF. In DNA form, the CDR3 reads TGTGCCAGCAGTTACGCCTCGGGGGGAGATACGCAGTATTTT. V usage is TRBV6-6 and J usage is TRBJ2-3; TRBD2 matches at 7 bases. Unmatched junction bases numbered 4, after V lost 2 bases and J lost 5 bases. Germline V gene data show CDR1 as MNHNY and CDR2 as SVGAGI (reference sequence). The CDR3 length is 14 residues.

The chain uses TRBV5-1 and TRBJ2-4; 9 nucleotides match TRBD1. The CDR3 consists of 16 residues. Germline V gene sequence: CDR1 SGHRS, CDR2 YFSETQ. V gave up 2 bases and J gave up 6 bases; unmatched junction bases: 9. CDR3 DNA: TGCGCCAGCAGCTTAACCTGGGACAGGGAAATAAACATTCAGTACTTC. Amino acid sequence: CASSLTWDREINIQYF.

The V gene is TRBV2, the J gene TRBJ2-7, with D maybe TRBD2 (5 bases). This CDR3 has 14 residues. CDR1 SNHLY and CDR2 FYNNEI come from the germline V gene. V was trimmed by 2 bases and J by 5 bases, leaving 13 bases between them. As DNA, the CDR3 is TGTGCCAGCAGTGAAACCGGGGTCCCCCACGAGCAGTACTTC. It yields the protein CASSETGVPHEQYF.

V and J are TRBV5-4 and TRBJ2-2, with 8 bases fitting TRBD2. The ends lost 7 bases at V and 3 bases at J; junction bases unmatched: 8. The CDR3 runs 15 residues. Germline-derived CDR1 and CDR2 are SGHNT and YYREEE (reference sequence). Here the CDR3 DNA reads TGTGCCAGCGGACGGGGGGGGCGGCACACCGGGGAGCTGTTTTTT. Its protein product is CASGRGGRHTGELFF.